This T cell receptor beta chain was documented in a study of a mutant IDH1 vaccine in newly diagnosed glioma. At the level of the study: Vaccines were begun 4-6 weeks after radiotherapy alone, or with temozolomide cycles. Study-level findings and limits: Top-clonotype changes in peripheral T cells seemed unrelated to pseudoprogression. The occurrence of vaccine-induced immune responses was seen in 80% to 95% of patients.

As for time point: week 5, during vaccination. Every single dose of the vaccine, 300 ug of mutant IDH1 20-mer peptide, came with topical imiquimod. New IDH1-mutant, ATRX-lost WHO grade 3 or 4 astrocytomas occurred in donors. V lost 6 bases and J lost 8, with 10 bases in between. There are 12 residues in the CDR3. CDR1 and CDR2 (germline): MNHNS, SASEGT. The table came from immunoSEQ multiplex PCR; TCRdb's copy has only in-frame clones and leaves some out. The sample carries approximately 37,000 clones, more than 55% recorded once. This clone appeared a few times. Its antigen is unknown. The sample was PBMCs, taken from a glioma patient whose treatment included an IDH1 peptide vaccine. The clonotype originates from a woman under 30 with glioma. The V and J genes are TRBV6-1 and TRBJ1-4; no reliable D call. CDR3 bases: TGTGCCAGCAGCCAAATGGGAGAAAAACTGTTTTTT. It specifies CASSQMGEKLFF.